These T cell receptor beta chains were read from a single sample in a study of glioma-infiltrating T cells. TCRdb fed the multiplex PCR reads into MiXCR, producing one record per CDR3 protein. The sample lists 9,500 to 15,000 distinct CDR3 sequences, less than 30% seen once, with roughly two fifths in the top ten. Sequencing was performed on glioma tissue, nonneoplastic brain tissue, or PBMCs (not recorded which). The receptors shown here come from a human donor with low-grade glioma or glioblastoma, undergoing nonglioma brain surgery, or in good health (not recorded which). Each CDR3 is given with its conserved first and last residue. Each record gives: CDR3 protein, CDR3 DNA, clone size, D gene, V gene, J gene. The D gene is left open where the match is weak. Only some rows state a clone size, as once, few, many or a class for expanded clones.

CASSPRTAPQFYEQYF,TGTGCCAGCAGCCCCCGGACAGCCCCACAGTTCTACGAGCAGTACTTC,few,NA,TRBV3-1,TRBJ2-7
CSASRLAGYNEQFF,TGCAGTGCTTCCCGGCTAGCGGGATACAATGAGCAGTTCTTC,NA,TRBD2,TRBV20-1,TRBJ2-1
CASSSLAGHEQYF,TGTGCCAGCAGCTCATTAGCGGGCCACGAGCAGTACTTC,few,TRBD2,TRBV7-6,TRBJ2-7
CSVRTGTGSQAFF,TGCAGCGTACGGACCGGGACAGGGTCCCAAGCTTTCTTT,few,TRBD1,TRBV29-1,TRBJ1-1
CASSQVVGVTGNEQFF,TGTGCCAGCAGCCAAGTAGTGGGGGTAACGGGAAATGAGCAGTTCTTC,few,NA,TRBV4-2,TRBJ2-1
CASSLVVGNTIYF,TGTGCCAGCAGTTTGGTAGTTGGAAACACCATATATTTT,many,NA,TRBV12-3/TRBV12-4,TRBJ1-3
CASSIRTGERHEQYF,TGTGCCAGTAGTATACGGACAGGGGAGCGACACGAGCAGTACTTC,NA,TRBD1,TRBV19,TRBJ2-7
CASSITGGPYNEQFF,TGTGCCAGCAGCATAACAGGGGGTCCCTACAATGAGCAGTTCTTC,NA,TRBD1,TRBV11-2,TRBJ2-1
CASSFVVGTSGYNEQFF,TGTGCCAGCAGCTTCGTCGTGGGGACTAGCGGATACAATGAGCAGTTCTTC,NA,TRBD2,TRBV7-9,TRBJ2-1
CANLKSTNTEAFF,TGTGCAAACCTTAAATCCACGAACACTGAAGCTTTCTTT,NA,NA,TRBV28,TRBJ1-1
CASSLPDRGETQYF,TGTGCCAGCTCACTTCCTGACAGAGGGGAGACCCAGTACTTC,NA,NA,TRBV18,TRBJ2-5
CSAGTGEGTDTQYF,TGCAGTGCTGGCACGGGAGAGGGCACAGATACGCAGTATTTT,NA,NA,TRBV20-1,TRBJ2-3
CASSYLAGAGPDTQYF,TGTGCCAGCAGCTACCTAGCGGGAGCGGGGCCAGATACGCAGTATTTT,few,TRBD2,TRBV7-2,TRBJ2-3
CASSTPGGLFKAFF,TGTGCCAGCAGTACCCCGGGGGGGTTGTTCAAAGCTTTCTTT,few,NA,TRBV28,TRBJ1-1
CSVEDDRSSYEQYF,TGCAGCGTTGAAGATGATAGGAGCTCCTACGAGCAGTACTTC,NA,NA,TRBV29-1,TRBJ2-7
CASSRDINQPQHF,TGTGCCAGCAGTCGGGACATCAATCAGCCCCAGCATTTT,few,NA,TRBV2,TRBJ1-5
CALHPGPVSTGELFF,TGTGCCCTTCACCCGGGACCCGTCAGCACCGGGGAGCTGTTTTTT,NA,NA,TRBV7-9,TRBJ2-2
CASHGTENTGELFF,TGTGCCAGCCACGGGACCGAGAACACCGGGGAGCTGTTTTTT,NA,NA,TRBV7-2,TRBJ2-2
CASSRRLGEGLADNEQFF,TGTGCCAGCAGCCGTCGCTTAGGGGAGGGACTAGCGGACAATGAGCAGTTCTTC,NA,TRBD2,TRBV4-2,TRBJ2-1
CASSQFTSSDSTDTQYF,TGTGCCAGCAGCCAGTTCACCTCTTCAGATTCCACAGATACGCAGTATTTT,NA,NA,TRBV3-1,TRBJ2-3
CASSYSQTGPRQFF,TGTGCCAGCAGTTACTCGCAAACCGGACCGAGGCAGTTCTTC,many,NA,TRBV6-2/TRBV6-3,TRBJ2-1
CSASQQGAESQPQHF,TGCAGTGCTAGTCAGCAGGGGGCTGAGAGTCAGCCCCAGCATTTT,many,TRBD1,TRBV20-1,TRBJ1-5
CASSLLAGGVDEQFF,TGTGCCAGCAGTCTCCTAGCGGGAGGTGTCGATGAGCAGTTCTTC,medium-sized,TRBD2,TRBV12-3/TRBV12-4,TRBJ2-1
CASGPGNSPLHF,TGTGCCAGCGGTCCAGGAAATTCACCCCTCCACTTT,medium-sized,NA,TRBV6-1,TRBJ1-6
CASSGQRNIQYF,TGTGCCAGCAGTGGACAGCGAAACATTCAGTACTTC,NA,NA,TRBV2,TRBJ2-4
CASSPLPPGKERLFF,TGTGCCAGCTCACCACTCCCCCCGGGGAAGGAAAGACTGTTTTTT,once,NA,TRBV18,TRBJ1-4